This T cell receptor beta chain was retrieved from a study of Graves' ophthalmopathy and Graves' hyperthyroidism. Looking at the study overall: At initial diagnosis, peripheral blood was obtained, and this preceded any treatment.

It was from about 10 ml of fresh peripheral blood that the PBMCs came. Whole-study results and caveats: Detection in blood was also observed for most expanded thyroid clonotypes above 0.001 frequency.

This clonotype was detected ten times or more. Its target is unknown. Germline CDR1 and CDR2: MNHEY and SVGEGT. This CDR3 is 11 amino acids long. Trimming removed 5 bases from V and 8 bases from J, with 9 bases in between. RNA served as the template for amplifying TCR beta CDR3 regions. The authors performed first-round RT-PCR with HTBI primers and then a second-round multiplex PCR. TCRdb reprocessed the multiplex PCR reads with MiXCR, giving one entry per CDR3 protein. The table shows about 170,000 distinct CDR3 sequences, with over 35% occurring only once. Sequencing was done on a sample of peripheral blood. The chain joins TRBV6-2 or TRBV6-3 to TRBJ1-1, with D possibly matching TRBD1 (5 bases). The TCR sequence derives from a woman between 40 and 50 years old with Graves' ophthalmopathy. The CDR3 DNA follows: TGTGCCAGCAGTCGTCAGGGAGAAGCTTTCTTT. It is translated as CASSRQGEAFF.